The clone carrying this T cell receptor beta chain was recorded a few times. The antigen is undetermined. These data originate in a study of Graves' ophthalmopathy and Graves' hyperthyroidism. The study, taken as a whole, reports: Among thyroid clonotypes expanded above 0.001 frequency, most also appeared in blood.

Donors with ophthalmopathy: moderate-to-severe activity, CAS ≥3, NOSPECS ≥4, duration under 3 months. Orbital computed tomography, thyroid ultrasound, TRAb, serum thyroxine and clinical symptoms formed the basis of diagnosis. CDR3 size: 16 residues. V dropped 3 bases and J dropped 3; count of bases not matched to a gene: 10. Per germline, CDR1 MNHNS and CDR2 SASEGT. Amplified material comprised TCR beta CDR3 regions derived from RNA transcripts. Following a first-round RT-PCR that used HTBI primers, a second-round multiplex PCR was carried out. TCRdb re-analysed the multiplex PCR reads in MiXCR, keeping a single row per CDR3 protein. Seen here are 300,000 to 350,000 distinct CDR3 sequences, about a sixth observed once, and the top ten hold around an eighth.

Sequencing was carried out using peripheral blood. The sequence derives from an adult man with Graves' ophthalmopathy. The chain is built from TRBV6-1 and TRBJ1-2; 7 bases map to TRBD1. CDR3 bases: TGTGCCAGCAGTGAGAACACCGGGACAGCCTACTATGGCTACACCTTC. It codes for CASSENTGTAYYGYTF.